One sample yielded the 21 T cell receptor beta chains listed below, sequenced in a study of blood T cell repertoires in COVID-19. The protocol was immunoSEQ multiplex PCR, while the TCRdb copy is restricted to in-frame clones and leaves out a portion. This sample has roughly 140,000 clones, with 80% to 90% found just once. Sequencing was done on a sample of peripheral blood. The source of these receptors is a middle-aged woman with acute or convalescent COVID-19.

This clone was recorded a few times. Written as DNA, the CDR3 is TGTGCCAGCAGCCAGATAGCGGGGAGCTCCTACGAGCAGTACTTC. Translated: CASSQIAGSSYEQYF. V and J are TRBV5-4 and TRBJ2-7; 8 positions agree with TRBD2. CDR1 SGHNT and CDR2 YYREEE come from the germline V gene (reference sequence). After removal of 4 bases from V and 0 bases from J, the junction contained 6 bases not matched to a gene. CDR3 length equals 15 residues.

The chain links TRBV30 to TRBJ1-1; D is possibly TRBD1 (5 bases). This CDR3 contains 12 residues. CDR1 and CDR2 from the germline V gene are GTSNPN and SVGIG (reference sequence). V lost 7 bases and J 1 base, leaving 10 bases between the germline ends. The CDR3 sequence: CAFDRQNTEAFF. The DNA of the CDR3 is TGTGCCTTTGACAGACAGAACACTGAAGCTTTCTTT.

V is TRBV28 and J is TRBJ1-4, with no clear D. The V and J ends lost 4 bases and 6 bases respectively, with 9 bases between them. Per germline, CDR1 MDHEN and CDR2 SYDVKM. The CDR3 extends over 13 amino acids. This CDR3 reads CASSSHQDEKLFF. Written as DNA, the CDR3 is TGTGCCAGCAGTTCTCACCAGGATGAAAAACTGTTTTTT.

The chain couples TRBV29-1 to TRBJ2-3, with TRBD2 matching over 7 bases. V shed 3 bases and J 2 bases; nucleotides not matched to a gene: 5. The CDR3 is 14 amino acids. Per germline, CDR1 SQVTM and CDR2 ANQGSEA. The CDR3 loop is CSVDIAGSTDTQYF. CDR3 nucleotide sequence: TGCAGCGTTGATATAGCGGGTTCCACAGATACGCAGTATTTT.

J is TRBJ1-1 and V is TRBV20-1, with unresolved D. Per the germline V gene, CDR1 is DFQATT and CDR2 is SNEGSKA (reference sequence). Trimming shortened V by 6 bases and J by 11 bases, and 16 bases separated the two germline ends. The CDR3 is 11 amino acids. In nucleotides, the CDR3 is TGCAGTGCGCCTTTTAGCACATCGGCTTTCTTT. Translating gives CSAPFSTSAFF.

Comment on this clone: No DNA is shown, since the ends of the CDR3 on it are uncertain; the CDR3 is the one TCRdb lists. The rearrangement uses TRBV7-5 and TRBJ2-7; TRBD2, the table's D call, was not compared with the DNA. TRBV7-5 is shown as a pseudogene. The CDR3 spans 16 amino acids, including both terminal residues. CDR3 in amino acids: CARSWTWAGGTYEQYF.

This chain uses TRBV19 with TRBJ2-5, with 9 bases identical to TRBD1. CDR1 is LNHDA and CDR2 is SQIVND in the germline V gene (reference sequence). The V gene end was trimmed by 6 bases and the J gene end by 6 bases; junction bases not matched to a gene: 8. There are 14 residues in the CDR3. CDR3 coding DNA: TGTGCCAGTAGGGGGGGGGACAGGGTTAAGACCCAGTACTTC. This encodes CASRGGDRVKTQYF. Drawing the rest from reference TRBV19 and TRBJ2-5, the complete variable domain is DGGITQSPKYLFRKEGQNVTLSCEQNLNHDAMYWYRQDPGQGLRLIYYSQIVNDFQKGDIAEGYSVSREKKESFPLTVTSAQKNPTAFYLCASRGGDRVKTQYFGPGTRLLVL.

CDR3 region: CASSGARQLNTEAFF. The CDR3 DNA reads TGTGCCAGCAGTGGAGCGCGGCAGCTCAACACTGAAGCTTTCTTT. The genes are TRBV25-1 and TRBJ1-1; no firm D call. The ends were cut back, 4 bases at V and 2 bases at J, with 14 bases in the middle. Germline loops: CDR1 MGHDK, CDR2 SYGVNS. This CDR3 has 15 amino acids.

Only one count was recorded for this clone. The gene calls are TRBV11-2 and TRBJ2-7; 11 bases are a match to TRBD2. The CDR3 length is 16 residues. CDR1 is SGHAT and CDR2 is FQNNGV in the germline V gene. The V and J ends lost 5 bases and 3 bases, in that order; junction bases with no gene match: 9. CDR3 in DNA: TGTGCCAGCAGCCCGATTGGGACTAGCGGTTACTACGAGCAGTACTTC. Its protein product is CASSPIGTSGYYEQYF.

This chain uses TRBV15 with TRBJ2-2, with D perhaps TRBD2 (5 bases). Trimming cost V 11 bases and J 4 bases, with 14 bases left between them. CDR3 length: 13 residues. CDR1 is LNHNV and CDR2 is YYDKDF in the germline V gene (reference sequence). The CDR3 loop is CAAGGPPTGELFF. CDR3 DNA sequence: TGTGCCGCCGGAGGACCCCCCACCGGGGAGCTGTTTTTT.

This clone has a single count. The chain couples TRBV2 to TRBJ2-7; 9 positions agree with TRBD1. The length of the CDR3 is 13 residues. The V segment lost 7 bases and the J segment 5 bases; nucleotides outside the gene matches: 6. CDR1 and CDR2 (germline): SNHLY, FYNNEI. The CDR3 bases are TGTGCCAGCACAACAGGGGGCTACAACGAGCAGTACTTC. Translated: CASTTGGYNEQYF.

V usage is TRBV20-1 and J usage is TRBJ1-6; D possibly corresponds to TRBD1 (5 bases). Trimming left V 3 bases short and J 7 bases short, with 19 bases between. The CDR3 has 16 amino acids. The germline CDR1 and CDR2 sequences are DFQATT and SNEGSKA (reference sequence). The CDR3 spells CSASKGQGRSNSPLHF. For the CDR3, the DNA is TGCAGTGCTAGTAAGGGGCAGGGAAGGTCAAATTCACCCCTCCACTTT.

This chain joins TRBV7-3 and TRBJ2-1; 10 bases fit TRBD2. The CDR3 covers 14 residues. Trimming at V came to 6 bases and at J to 5 bases, leaving 4 bases not matched to a gene. The V gene's germline CDR1 is SGHTA and CDR2 FQGTGA. CDR3 residues: CASSDLAGDNEQFF. The DNA for the CDR3 is TGTGCCAGCAGTGACCTAGCGGGAGACAATGAGCAGTTCTTC.

The chain joins TRBV27 to TRBJ2-1; 11 bases align to TRBD2. CDR1 is MNHEY and CDR2 is SMNVEV in the germline V gene (reference sequence). The CDR3 is made up of 15 amino acids. V dropped 6 bases and J dropped 8; count of bases not matched to a gene: 9. The CDR3 here is CASRLAGGLVYEQFF. The DNA for the CDR3 is TGTGCCAGCAGATTAGCGGGAGGGCTTGTATATGAGCAGTTCTTC.

CDR3 protein: CASSTGDQETQYF. CDR3 DNA: TGTGCCAGCAGCACAGGAGACCAAGAGACCCAGTACTTC. This sequence joins TRBV7-3 and TRBJ2-5, with TRBD1 as a possible D gene (5 bases). Germline CDR1 SGHTA, CDR2 FQGTGA. The CDR3 extends over 13 amino acids. Trimming stripped 5 bases from V and 0 bases from J, with 7 bases between.

The CDR3: CASSLAERSEAFF. The DNA of the CDR3 is TGCGCCAGCAGCTTGGCCGAGAGAAGTGAAGCTTTCTTT. The rearrangement links TRBV5-1 to TRBJ1-1, with unresolved D. This CDR3 contains 13 residues. CDR1 and CDR2 from the germline V gene are SGHRS and YFSETQ. With 0 bases removed from V and 7 bases from J, the gap between germline ends came to 10 bases.

The J gene is TRBJ2-7, the V gene TRBV7-2; D not certain. V was pared by 4 bases and J by 2 bases, with 6 bases between. Germline CDR1 is SGHTA and CDR2 is FQGNSA. The CDR3 spans 12 residues. CDR3 in amino acids: CASSSSAYEQYF. In DNA, the CDR3 is TGTGCCAGCAGCTCCAGCGCCTACGAGCAGTACTTC.

This clone was seen a single time. The chain couples TRBV5-1 to TRBJ2-3, with 9 nucleotides matching TRBD2. After removal of 4 bases from V and 2 bases from J, the junction contained 14 bases not matched to a gene. The length of the CDR3 is 18 residues. CDR1 is SGHRS and CDR2 is YFSETQ in the germline V gene. CDR3 sequence reads: CASSPAKAGGGATDTQYF. The CDR3, as DNA: TGCGCCAGCAGCCCTGCGAAGGCGGGCGGGGGGGCCACAGATACGCAGTATTTT. The entire variable domain, with the rest obtained from reference TRBV5-1 and TRBJ2-3, is as follows: KAGVTQTPRYLIKTRGQQVTLSCSPISGHRSVSWYQQTPGQGLQFLFEYFSETQRNKGNFPGRFSGRQFSNSRSEMNVSTLELGDSALYLCASSPAKAGGGATDTQYFGPGTRLTVL.

The chain recombines TRBV11-2 with TRBJ2-4, with TRBD2 matching 9 bases. CDR1 is SGHAT, CDR2 FQNNGV, per germline. V lost 4 bases, J lost 1 base, and 8 bases stayed unmatched. The length of the CDR3 is 17 residues. In nucleotides, the CDR3 is TGTGCCAGCAGCTCGATTAGCGGGAGTAAGGCCAAAAACATTCAGTACTTC. Translation: CASSSISGSKAKNIQYF.

The chain couples TRBV9 to TRBJ1-2; D might be TRBD1 (5 bases). The ends were cut back, 4 bases at V and 2 bases at J, with 12 bases in the middle. This CDR3 comprises 14 residues. Germline loops: CDR1 SGDLS, CDR2 YYNGEE. This chain's CDR3 is CASSSKGQNYGYTF. CDR3 nucleotides: TGTGCCAGCAGCTCAAAGGGGCAGAACTATGGCTACACCTTC.

The chain's CDR3 is CASSSQGGTEAFF. DNA of the CDR3: TGTGCCAGCAGCTCACAGGGGGGCACTGAAGCTTTCTTT. The rearrangement uses TRBV11-3 and TRBJ1-1, with 8 bases aligning to TRBD1. The CDR3 is made up of 13 amino acids. The J segment lost 4 bases and the V segment lost 4 bases, leaving 2 bases of the junction unmatched. The germline V gene encodes CDR1 SGHNT and CDR2 YENEEA.